The 10 T cell receptor beta chains in this list originate from one sample, sequenced in a study of cytomegalovirus exposure and HLA in healthy donors. 13 Jbeta primers and 60 Vbeta primers were used for the PCR. TCRdb's copy holds only in-frame clones and misses some; the assay was immunoSEQ multiplex PCR. In the table there are around 200,000 clones, roughly 90% of which are singletons. Sequenced: PBMCs. The receptors here all came from a woman aged 18-29 years in good health and CMV-seronegative.

CDR3 nucleotide sequence: TGTGCCTGGACCGGAGAGCGGGGTTTGACAGATACGCAGTATTTT. It yields the protein CAWTGERGLTDTQYF. J is TRBJ2-3 and V is TRBV30; the match to TRBD2 covers 7 bases. Germline-derived CDR1 and CDR2 are GTSNPN and SVGIG (reference sequence). The ends lost 4 bases at V and 3 bases at J; junction bases unmatched: 10. The CDR3 has 15 residues.

In its sample, this clone was seen once. The chain employs TRBV7-9 and TRBJ2-7; TRBD2 might be the D (7 bases). With the DNA end fitting TRBJ2-5 better, the J assignment may be wrong. The germline V gene has CDR1 SEHNR and CDR2 FQNEAQ (reference sequence). This CDR3 is built from 15 residues. For the CDR3, the DNA is TGTGCCAGCAGCTTAGCGCGGGGGCCCGGTGAGACCCAGTACTTC. This gives the protein CASSLARGPGETQYF.

This chain uses TRBV7-9 with TRBJ2-3; D is possibly TRBD1 (6 bases). The length of the CDR3 is 14 residues. Germline assignment: CDR1 SEHNR and CDR2 FQNEAQ (reference sequence). V shed 3 bases and J shed 1 base, with 8 bases lying between them. CDR3 coding DNA: TGTGCCAGCAGCTTCGCAGGGGGCACAGATACGCAGTATTTT. It yields the protein CASSFAGGTDTQYF.

The chain joins TRBV7-8 to TRBJ1-1; perhaps TRBD1 as D (6 bases). V lost 5 bases and J 4 bases, leaving 20 bases between the germline ends. There are 16 residues in the CDR3. Looked up from germline, CDR1 is SGHVS and CDR2 is FQNEAQ. The CDR3 loop is CASSRDTHTRGTEAFF. In DNA form, the CDR3 reads TGTGCCAGCAGCCGGGACACGCACACCCGGGGCACTGAAGCTTTCTTT.

The J gene is TRBJ2-5, the V gene TRBV19; 15 bases match TRBD2. CDR1 and CDR2 from the germline V gene are LNHDA and SQIVND (reference sequence). The length of the CDR3 is 17 residues. V was clipped by 6 bases and J by 2 bases; unmatched bases: 7. The CDR3 DNA reads as TGTGCCAGTAGGAGTACGGGACTAGCGGGGGGACAAGAGACCCAGTACTTC. Translation: CASRSTGLAGGQETQYF.

The V call is TRBV11-2, the J call TRBJ2-7; TRBD1 aligns across 8 bases. This CDR3 has 15 amino acids. The V gene's germline CDR1 is SGHAT and CDR2 FQNNGV. V was pared by 4 bases and J by 0 bases, with 5 bases of the junction left unmatched. The CDR3 DNA reads as TGTGCCAGCAGCTACAGACAGGGGCTCTCCTACGAGCAGTACTTC. Amino acids: CASSYRQGLSYEQYF.

The V and J genes are TRBV5-1 and TRBJ2-2; possible D gene TRBD1, 6 bases. Trimming removed 4 bases at V and 7 bases at J, with 8 bases between. Germline V lookup: CDR1 SGHRS, CDR2 YFSETQ. This CDR3 has 12 amino acids. CDR3 sequence (DNA): TGCGCCAGCAGCCGGACAGTCGGGGAGCTGTTTTTT. Protein sequence: CASSRTVGELFF.

CDR3 DNA sequence: TGTGCCAGCAGTACCCAAGCGAACCTCCAAGAGACCCAGTACTTC. Protein: CASSTQANLQETQYF. V is TRBV2 and J is TRBJ2-5; D uncertain. The CDR3 covers 15 residues. Germline V gives CDR1 SNHLY, CDR2 FYNNEI. V was trimmed by 5 bases and J by 1 base, leaving 14 bases between them. Full variable domain (rest looked up from reference TRBV2 and TRBJ2-5): EPEVTQTPSHQVTQMGQEVILRCVPISNHLYFYWYRQILGQKVEFLVSFYNNEISEKSEIFDDQFSVERPDGSNFTLKIRSTKLEDSAMYFCASSTQANLQETQYFGPGTRLLVL.

This clone appeared once. CDR3 sequence reads: CASSFTGVSGNTIYF. As DNA, the CDR3 is TGCGCCAGCAGCTTCACAGGCGTCTCTGGAAACACCATATATTTT. V and J are TRBV5-1 and TRBJ1-3; D possibly corresponds to TRBD1 (5 bases). Germline lookup yields CDR1 SGHRS and CDR2 YFSETQ. V lost 2 bases, J lost 0 bases, and 9 bases lay in between. This CDR3 is 15 amino acids long.

This rearrangement joins TRBV4-3 to TRBJ1-2, with 7 positions matching TRBD1. The CDR3 consists of 15 residues. The germline gives CDR1 LGHNA, CDR2 YSLEER. V dropped 2 bases and J dropped 8; count of bases not matched to a gene: 11. The DNA of the CDR3 is TGCGCCAGCAGCCAACTAAAGGGGGCACTGGGGGGCTACACCTTC. Residues: CASSQLKGALGGYTF.